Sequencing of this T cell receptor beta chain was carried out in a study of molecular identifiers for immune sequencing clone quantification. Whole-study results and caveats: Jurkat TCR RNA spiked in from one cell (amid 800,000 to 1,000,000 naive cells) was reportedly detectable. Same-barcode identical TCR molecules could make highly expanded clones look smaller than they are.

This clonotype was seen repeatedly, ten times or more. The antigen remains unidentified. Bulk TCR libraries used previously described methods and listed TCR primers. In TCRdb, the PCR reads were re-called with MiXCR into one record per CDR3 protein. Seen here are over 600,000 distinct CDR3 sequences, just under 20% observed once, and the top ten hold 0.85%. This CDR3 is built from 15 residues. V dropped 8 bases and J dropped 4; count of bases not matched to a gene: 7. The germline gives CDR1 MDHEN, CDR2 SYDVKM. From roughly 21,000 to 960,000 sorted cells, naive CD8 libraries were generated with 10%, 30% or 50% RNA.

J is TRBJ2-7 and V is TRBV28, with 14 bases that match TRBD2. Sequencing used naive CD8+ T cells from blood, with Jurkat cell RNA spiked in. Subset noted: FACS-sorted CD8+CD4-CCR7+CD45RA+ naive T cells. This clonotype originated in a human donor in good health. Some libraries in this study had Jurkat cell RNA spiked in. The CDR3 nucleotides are TGTGCCAGCCGAAGACTAGCGGGAGGGCAATACGAGCAGTACTTC. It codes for CASRRLAGGQYEQYF. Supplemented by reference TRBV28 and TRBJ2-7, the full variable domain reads DVKVTQSSRYLVKRTGEKVFLECVQDMDHENMFWYRQDPGLGLRLIYFSYDVKMKEKGDIPEGYSVSREKKERFSLILESASTNQTSMYLCASRRLAGGQYEQYFGPGTRLTVT.